Listed below are T cell receptor beta chains from one sample, sequenced in a study of blood T cell repertoires in COVID-19. TCRdb's table, derived via immunoSEQ multiplex PCR, lists solely in-frame clones and lacks some. The table shows fewer than 350,000 clones, with approximately 88% occurring only once. The sample comprised peripheral blood. Receptors originate from a woman aged 30 to 39 with COVID-19, enrolled during active disease. The CDR3 runs from the conserved cysteine through the conserved F or W. The D gene is left open where the match is weak. A clone size is listed for some rows: how often the clone was seen (once, few, many), or a class if it is expanded.

>TRBD1|.|TRBV4-2|TRBJ1-1
TGTGCCAGCAGCCAACCGGGACAGGGGAACACTGAAGCTTTCTTT
CASSQPGQGNTEAFF
>TRBD1|.|TRBV19|TRBJ1-5
TGTGCCAGCACAGGGGAGTATTCCAATCAGCCCCAGCATTTT
CASTGEYSNQPQHF
>.|few|TRBV4-1|TRBJ1-6
TGCGCCAGCAGCCAAGTGGGGGGAGGCTCACCCCTCCACTTT
CASSQVGGGSPLHF
>TRBD1|.|TRBV19|TRBJ2-7
TGTGCCAGTAGTACCGGGACAGGGGGCTACGAGCAGTACTTC
CASSTGTGGYEQYF
>TRBD1|.|TRBV2|TRBJ1-6
TGTGCCAGCAAGAGACAGGGTCAGACTTCGTATTCACCCCTCCACTTT
CASKRQGQTSYSPLHF
>TRBD1|.|TRBV19|TRBJ2-7
TGTGCCAGTGGGCCGGGACAGCCCTACGAGCAGTACTTC
CASGPGQPYEQYF
>.|.|TRBV5-6|TRBJ2-1
TGTGCCAGCAGCTTGATGGCCGGGAGCTCCTACAATGAGCAGTTCTTC
CASSLMAGSSYNEQFF
>TRBD1|.|TRBV28|TRBJ1-2
TGTGCCAGCAGACGACAGGGTAACTATGGCTACACCTTC
CASRRQGNYGYTF
>.|.|TRBV6-6|TRBJ1-6
TGTGCCAGCAGTGGACTCCCGGTTGTGTATTCACCCCTCCACTTT
CASSGLPVVYSPLHF
>TRBD2|.|TRBV5-6|TRBJ2-3
TGTGCCAGCAGCGAAACCGGACTAGCGGTTACAGATACGCAGTATTTT
CASSETGLAVTDTQYF
>.|.|TRBV5-6|TRBJ2-2
TGTGCCAGCAGCTTGCGGCAGGGGCCCGGGGAGCTGTTTTTT
CASSLRQGPGELFF
>TRBD1|.|TRBV5-4|TRBJ1-1
TGTGCCAGCAGCTTGGGACAGGGGCTTGGAGCTTTCTTT
CASSLGQGLGAFF
>TRBD1|.|TRBV19|TRBJ1-5
TGTGCCACCAGATCTCAACCCCGGGACAGGGCCAATCAGCCCCAGCATTTT
CATRSQPRDRANQPQHF
>.|.|TRBV19|TRBJ1-6
TGTGCCAGTACCCCTGTGCAGGGCCCGAGTTCACCCCTCCACTTT
CASTPVQGPSSPLHF
>TRBD2|.|TRBV5-1|TRBJ2-7
TGCGCCAGCAGCGCGGGACTAGCGGGGGTGGACGAGCAGTACTTC
CASSAGLAGVDEQYF
>.|.|TRBV30|TRBJ1-1
TGTGCCTGGAGTGTTGGGCAGAGGACAACTGAAGCTTTCTTT
CAWSVGQRTTEAFF
>.|.|TRBV7-9|TRBJ1-4
TGTGCCAGCAGCAGGGAAGGGGCAACTAATGAAAAACTGTTTTTT
CASSREGATNEKLFF
>.|.|TRBV5-1|TRBJ2-5
TGCGCCAGCAGTTCCGGGACTCAAGAGACCCAGTACTTC
CASSSGTQETQYF
>TRBD2|.|TRBV19|TRBJ2-2
TGTGCCAGCACTGCTAGCGGGGGGCTCACCGGGGAGCTGTTTTTT
CASTASGGLTGELFF
>.|.|TRBV9|TRBJ1-2
TGTGCCAGCAGCAAACCTAACGTACCCAGGGATGGTAACTATGGCTACACCTTC
CASSKPNVPRDGNYGYTF
>.|.|TRBV24-1|TRBJ2-3
TGTGCCACCAGTGATGGGTCGGGAGATACGCAGTATTTT
CATSDGSGDTQYF
>.|.|TRBV9|TRBJ1-2
TGTGCCAGCAGCGTAGGCCAGGGTAACGTCTATGGCTACACCTTC
CASSVGQGNVYGYTF
>.|.|TRBV29-1|TRBJ2-2
TGCAGCGTTGATCAGAACACCGGGGAGCTGTTTTTT
CSVDQNTGELFF
>.|.|TRBV5-1|TRBJ1-1
TGCGCCAGCAGCTTTGGTGTCGGACAGTACACTGAAGCTTTCTTT
CASSFGVGQYTEAFF
>.|.|TRBV20-1|TRBJ2-5
TGCAGTGCTAGCGCGGAGACCCAGTACTTC
CSASAETQYF
>.|.|TRBV28|TRBJ1-4
TGTGCCAGCCTCGACCCCGGGAGTTTTGAAAAACTGTTTTTT
CASLDPGSFEKLFF
>.|.|TRBV3-1/TRBV3-2|TRBJ2-5
TGTGCCAGCAGCCCAACGGGTAGCGAGCAAGAGACCCAGTACTTC
CASSPTGSEQETQYF
>.|once|TRBV18|TRBJ1-1
TGTGCCAGCTCACCTATTGGGACAACGAACACTGAAGCTTTCTTT
CASSPIGTTNTEAFF
>.|.|TRBV9|TRBJ1-3
TGTGCCAGCAGCGTAGGAATAGGACTAGCGGACACCATATATTTT
CASSVGIGLADTIYF
>.|.|TRBV5-5|TRBJ1-1
TGTGCCAGCAGCATCTACAGGGTTGAAGCTTTCTTT
CASSIYRVEAFF
>.|.|TRBV27|TRBJ1-2
TGTGCCAGCAGGCAGGCGGGGTCGGGGTCTGGTTATGGCTACACCTTC
CASRQAGSGSGYGYTF
>.|.|TRBV6-5|TRBJ2-2
TGTGCCAGCAGCTATAGAGGGGGAGACACCGGGGAGCTGTTTTTT
CASSYRGGDTGELFF
>.|.|TRBV9|TRBJ1-1
TGTGCCAGCAGCGGTAGTGGCCTCCCGCGGGGAGCTGAAGCTTTCTTT
CASSGSGLPRGAEAFF
>.|.|TRBV5-1|TRBJ1-2
TGCGCCAGCAGCTTGGCTAACCCCCAGGGGAGTTACACCTTC
CASSLANPQGSYTF
>TRBD1|.|TRBV27|TRBJ1-2
TGTGCCAGCAGTTCCAACAGGGGGCTGCACTATGGCTACACCTTC
CASSSNRGLHYGYTF
>TRBD1|.|TRBV19|TRBJ1-4
TGTGCCAGTAGTTTCAGGGGGGCGCATGAAAAACTGTTTTTT
CASSFRGAHEKLFF
>TRBD1|.|TRBV11-2|TRBJ2-2
TGTGCCAGCAGCTACCGGACAGGGGGCGTAACGAACACCGGGGAGCTGTTTTTT
CASSYRTGGVTNTGELFF
>TRBD1|few|TRBV2|TRBJ1-5
TGTGCCAGCAGTTCCGGGACAGACAATCAGCCCCAGCATTTT
CASSSGTDNQPQHF
>.|.|TRBV6-5|TRBJ2-7
TGTGCCAGCAGTTACGGGCAGGGGAAGAACGAGCAGTACTTC
CASSYGQGKNEQYF
>TRBD2|.|TRBV10-2|TRBJ2-3
TGCGCCAGCAGTGCTAGCGGAAGCACAGATACGCAGTATTTT
CASSASGSTDTQYF
>.|.|TRBV6-2/TRBV6-3|TRBJ1-1
TGTGCCAGCAGTTTCGATCCAGGGGTGAACACTGAAGCTTTCTTT
CASSFDPGVNTEAFF
>.|.|TRBV3-1/TRBV3-2|TRBJ2-1
TGTGCCAGCAGCCAAGTTGGAGGACTTTACAATGAGCAGTTCTTC
CASSQVGGLYNEQFF
>.|.|TRBV25-1|TRBJ2-3
TGTGCCAGCAGTGAATTGGGTGGGACTAGCACAGATACGCAGTATTTT
CASSELGGTSTDTQYF
>.|.|TRBV7-2|TRBJ2-5
TGTGCCAGCAGCTTAGCTCCCCGGGGCCAAGAGACCCAGTACTTC
CASSLAPRGQETQYF
>.|.|TRBV6-1|TRBJ1-2
TGTGCCAGCAGTGAACGAGGGTACTATGGCTACACCTTC
CASSERGYYGYTF